Following are 19 T cell receptor beta chains from one sample sequenced in a study of cytomegalovirus exposure and HLA in healthy donors. Researchers ran the PCR with 60 Vbeta and 13 Jbeta primers. The method was immunoSEQ multiplex PCR; TCRdb's version includes in-frame clones alone and lacks a portion of them. The sample's table shows about 200,000 clones. Sample: PBMCs. These receptors came from a young woman in good health and CMV-seropositive.

The chain couples TRBV5-4 to TRBJ1-3; 9 nucleotides line up with TRBD1. The germline gives CDR1 SGHNT, CDR2 YYREEE (reference sequence). The CDR3 contains 15 residues. The V gene end was trimmed by 4 bases and the J gene end by 3 bases; junction bases not matched to a gene: 5. CDR3 in DNA: TGTGCCAGCAGCCCGGGACAGGGTTATGGAAACACCATATATTTT. It is translated as CASSPGQGYGNTIYF.

The rearrangement links TRBV25-1 to TRBJ2-1, with 10 bases matching TRBD2. The length of the CDR3 is 16 residues. V shed 4 bases and J 7 bases; nucleotides not matched to a gene: 10. Germline lookup yields CDR1 MGHDK and CDR2 SYGVNS. In DNA form, the CDR3 reads TGTGCCAGCAGTGGATTCCAGCGGGGGGGCTTGAATGAGCAGTTCTTC. Translation: CASSGFQRGGLNEQFF.

The V call is TRBV4-3, the J call TRBJ1-2; the D is unclear. Germline V gene data show CDR1 as LGHNA and CDR2 as YSLEER. The CDR3 loop spans 13 amino acids. The V gene lost 0 bases and the J gene lost 4 bases, with 6 bases spanning the gap. The CDR3 region is CASSQEGSYGYTF. Here the CDR3 DNA reads TGCGCCAGCAGCCAAGAAGGGAGCTATGGCTACACCTTC.

The chain links TRBV6-5 to TRBJ2-5, with TRBD1 matching over 10 bases. This CDR3 is built from 15 residues. With 7 bases clipped from V and 4 bases from J, the junction kept 9 bases outside the gene matches. Germline V gene sequence: CDR1 MNHEY, CDR2 SVGAGI. CDR3 residues: CASNAGDRGRETQYF. The DNA for the CDR3 is TGTGCCAGCAATGCCGGGGACAGGGGACGAGAGACCCAGTACTTC.

The chain employs TRBV6-1 and TRBJ2-2; TRBD2 is a possible D gene (5 bases). Germline values: CDR1 MNHNS, CDR2 SASEGT. The V and J ends lost 2 bases and 4 bases respectively, with 11 bases between them. This CDR3 comprises 15 residues. The CDR3 loop reads CASSENIGVTGELFF. CDR3 bases: TGTGCCAGCAGTGAAAATATCGGGGTCACCGGGGAGCTGTTTTTT.

V gene TRBV4-3 combines with J gene TRBJ2-7; 15 bases agree with TRBD2. The CDR3 runs to 19 residues. CDR1 LGHNA and CDR2 YSLEER come from the germline V gene. The J segment lost 6 bases and the V segment lost 0 bases, leaving 12 bases of the junction unmatched. The CDR3 nucleotides read TGCGCCAGCAGCCAAGATGGAACTACCGGGACTAGCGGGAGGTCCGAGCAGTACTTC. Translating it yields CASSQDGTTGTSGRSEQYF.

CDR3 sequence reads: CASSLIDRGPNNEQFF. The CDR3, as DNA: TGCGCCAGCAGCCTAATAGACAGGGGCCCTAACAATGAGCAGTTCTTC. The chain recombines TRBV4-1 with TRBJ2-1; 8 bases line up with TRBD1. The CDR3 is 16 amino acids. Per germline, CDR1 MGHRA and CDR2 YSYEKL. Losses at the gene ends were 4 bases for V and 5 bases for J; bases not matched to a gene: 10.

The chain links TRBV5-8 to TRBJ1-4; the match to TRBD1 covers 11 bases. With 1 base clipped from V and 4 bases from J, the junction kept 3 bases outside the gene matches. Germline loops: CDR1 SGHTS, CDR2 YDEGEE. This CDR3 comprises 16 residues. In DNA, the CDR3 is TGTGCCAGCAGCTTGACCGGGACAGGGGGTAATGAAAAACTGTTTTTT. Its protein is CASSLTGTGGNEKLFF. Looking up the rest from reference TRBV5-8 and TRBJ1-4 gives the full variable domain: EAGVTQSPTHLIKTRGQQATLRCSPISGHTSVYWYQQALGLGLQFLLWYDEGEERNRGNFPPRFSGRQFPNYSSELNVNALELEDSALYLCASSLTGTGGNEKLFFGSGTQLSVL.

The chain links TRBV6-1 to TRBJ2-7, with D possibly matching TRBD2 (6 bases). Trimming left V 3 bases short and J 6 bases short, with 21 bases between. Germline CDR1 MNHNS, CDR2 SASEGT. This CDR3 is 16 amino acids long. Here the CDR3 DNA reads TGTGCCAGCAGTGAGATTGAAGGAGGGGAAGGAGGCGAGCAGTACTTC. This encodes CASSEIEGGEGGEQYF.

The chain carries TRBV5-1 and TRBJ1-3; TRBD1 aligns across 11 bases. The CDR3 length is 16 residues. CDR1 and CDR2 (germline): SGHRS, YFSETQ. The V segment lost 3 bases and the J segment 5 bases; nucleotides outside the gene matches: 7. As DNA, the CDR3 is TGCGCCAGCAGCTGGACAGGGGGCGCCCCCCGAAACACCATATATTTT. The encoded protein is CASSWTGGAPRNTIYF. Combining the CDR3 with reference TRBV5-1 and TRBJ1-3 gives the whole variable domain KAGVTQTPRYLIKTRGQQVTLSCSPISGHRSVSWYQQTPGQGLQFLFEYFSETQRNKGNFPGRFSGRQFSNSRSEMNVSTLELGDSALYLCASSWTGGAPRNTIYFGEGSWLTVV.

V is TRBV4-3 and J is TRBJ2-2; 8 bases fit TRBD2. The CDR3 covers 16 residues. Germline V gene sequence: CDR1 LGHNA, CDR2 YSLEER. The trim removed 3 bases at V and 2 bases at J, leaving 5 bases unmatched. The CDR3 spells CASSHLSGTNTGELFF. The CDR3 coding sequence is TGCGCCAGCAGCCACCTTAGCGGGACAAACACCGGGGAGCTGTTTTTT.

Concerning this clone itself: The junction differs from germline at one of its ends, possibly a read error. The chain links TRBV5-6 to TRBJ1-2; 11 bases are shared with TRBD1. The CDR3 sequence is 14 residues long. The germline V gene encodes CDR1 SGHDT and CDR2 YYEEEE. CDR3 in DNA: TGTGCCAGCAGCCGGGACAGGGGGAGTTATGGCTACATCTTC. Its protein product is CASSRDRGSYGYIF.

The chain employs TRBV19 and TRBJ2-1; D might be TRBD1 (6 bases). The length of the CDR3 is 12 residues. Germline V gene lookup returns CDR1 LNHDA and CDR2 SQIVND (reference sequence). The V end lost 8 bases, the J end lost 9 bases, and 14 bases lay between the germline ends. The CDR3: CASSTGRLEQFF. The CDR3 nucleotides are TGTGCCAGTTCGACAGGTCGGCTTGAGCAGTTCTTC.

The rearrangement joins TRBV6-5 to TRBJ2-7; the D gene is possibly TRBD2 (6 bases). The CDR3 is 15 amino acids. Trimming took off 0 bases at V and 2 bases at J, with 11 bases between the two ends. CDR1 MNHEY and CDR2 SVGAGI come from the germline V gene. In DNA form, the CDR3 reads TGTGCCAGCAGTTACTCGGGCGGGGCCACCTACGAGCAGTACTTC. This sequence encodes CASSYSGGATYEQYF.

The genes are TRBV4-1 and TRBJ1-1; D ambiguous. The length of the CDR3 is 14 residues. Per the germline V gene, CDR1 is MGHRA and CDR2 is YSYEKL. Trimming took 0 bases from V and 1 from J, leaving 6 bases between them. CDR3 coding DNA: TGCGCCAGCAGCCAAGATCGGAGGAACACTGAAGCTTTCTTT. Protein sequence: CASSQDRRNTEAFF.

The gene calls are TRBV7-9 and TRBJ2-7, with a tentative D call TRBD1 (5 bases). The germline CDR1 and CDR2 sequences are SEHNR and FQNEAQ (reference sequence). The CDR3 extends over 18 amino acids. V was cut by 1 base and J by 0 bases, with 19 bases left in between. The CDR3 coding sequence is TGTGCCAGCAGCTTAGACTTAGGCCAGGGAATTCGCTCCTACGAGCAGTACTTC. As protein: CASSLDLGQGIRSYEQYF.

CDR3 nucleotide sequence: TGTGCCTGGAGCTTTTCAATTGGAGCTCCCGGGGAGCTGTTTTTT. This codes for CAWSFSIGAPGELFF. The rearrangement uses TRBV30 and TRBJ2-2; D remains unclear. Germline V gene data show CDR1 as GTSNPN and CDR2 as SVGIG (reference sequence). The ends were cut back, 3 bases at V and 6 bases at J, with 17 bases in the middle. The CDR3 runs to 15 residues.

The chain links TRBV18 to TRBJ1-1; 7 bases line up with TRBD1. The CDR3 totals 13 residues. The germline CDR1 and CDR2 sequences are KGHSH and LQKENI. Germline trimming cut 4 bases from V and 4 bases from J; bases unmatched to any gene: 3. Written as DNA, the CDR3 is TGTGCCAGCTCACTTCAGGGGGGCACTGAAGCTTTCTTT. It is translated as CASSLQGGTEAFF.

The chain recombines TRBV19 with TRBJ1-2; D unresolved. This CDR3 contains 14 residues. Germline V lookup: CDR1 LNHDA, CDR2 SQIVND (reference sequence). V gave up 5 bases and J gave up 4 bases, with 14 bases separating them. In DNA form, the CDR3 reads TGTGCCAGTAGTTCGTGGAGCGTCCTCTATGGCTACACCTTC. Translating it yields CASSSWSVLYGYTF.